The 11 T cell receptor beta chains reported below all come from one sample, sequenced in a study of shared clonotypes between healthy human individuals. The data were produced by immunoSEQ multiplex PCR, yet TCRdb's version contains in-frame clones alone and is incomplete. The sample comprises some 2,000,000 clones, approximately 95% of which are singletons, and 0.13% rests with the top ten. The sequencing sample was made of naive CD4+ T cells sorted from blood. The subset is: CD45RA+ positively selected. The origin of the receptors is a man aged 18 to 30 in good health.

This clone occurred once. V usage is TRBV19 and J usage is TRBJ2-3, with 8 bases lining up with TRBD2. The trim removed 1 base at V and 2 bases at J, leaving 5 bases unmatched. The CDR3 has 16 residues. Germline CDR1 reads LNHDA; CDR2 reads SQIVND (reference sequence). CDR3 sequence reads: CASSIGLAGSTDTQYF. CDR3 nucleotides: TGTGCCAGTAGTATAGGGCTAGCGGGCTCCACAGATACGCAGTATTTT.

With respect to this clone: One junction end disagrees with the germline gene, perhaps due to a read error. The rearrangement links TRBV7-7 to TRBJ2-1; D perhaps matches TRBD2 (6 bases). Germline CDR1 and CDR2: SSHAT and FNYEAQ (reference sequence). The CDR3 has 13 amino acids. This chain's CDR3 is CASSLGTANEQFF. The CDR3 DNA follows: TGTGCTAGCAGCTTAGGGACTGCCAATGAGCAGTTCTTC.

This rearrangement joins TRBV19 to TRBJ1-5, with 7 bases identical to TRBD1. Germline V lookup: CDR1 LNHDA, CDR2 SQIVND (reference sequence). The CDR3 sequence is 15 residues long. With 10 bases clipped from V and 2 bases from J, the junction kept 11 bases outside the gene matches. CDR3 in DNA: TGTGCCACGAAAGACCAAGGGACAGGCAATCAGCCCCAGCATTTT. Its translation is CATKDQGTGNQPQHF.

The chain links TRBV11-2 to TRBJ2-3, with 8 positions matching TRBD2. Germline lookup yields CDR1 SGHAT and CDR2 FQNNGV. The CDR3 length is 15 residues. The V segment lost 3 bases and the J segment 3 bases; nucleotides outside the gene matches: 5. DNA of the CDR3: TGTGCCAGCAGCTTTGCGGGGGGCGGGACAGATACGCAGTATTTT. It specifies CASSFAGGGTDTQYF.

The rearrangement uses TRBV18 and TRBJ2-7; a possible D gene is TRBD1 (6 bases). Trimming stripped 4 bases from V and 0 bases from J, with 10 bases between. The germline V gene has CDR1 KGHSH and CDR2 LQKENI. The CDR3 contains 14 residues. The CDR3 here is CASSRRTDSYEQYF. The DNA of the CDR3 is TGTGCCAGCTCACGGCGGACAGACTCCTACGAGCAGTACTTC.

In DNA form, the CDR3 reads TGTGCCAGCAGCTTCGGGGCGGATACGCAGTATTTT. Translation: CASSFGADTQYF. The chain joins TRBV7-3 to TRBJ2-3; D is tentatively TRBD1 or TRBD2 (5 bases each). Trimming stripped 3 bases from V and 6 bases from J, with 7 bases between. This CDR3 has 12 residues. CDR1 and CDR2 (germline): SGHTA, FQGTGA. Looking up the rest from reference TRBV7-3 and TRBJ2-3 gives the full variable domain: GAGVSQTPSNKVTEKGKYVELRCDPISGHTALYWYRQSLGQGPEFLIYFQGTGAADDSGLPNDRFFAVRPEGSVSTLKIQRTERGDSAVYLCASSFGADTQYFGPGTRLTVL.

Comment on this clone: Other DNA sequences in the same sample also yield this CDR3. The gene calls are TRBV30 and TRBJ2-5; no clear D gene. This CDR3 is built from 11 residues. CDR1 and CDR2 from the germline V gene are GTSNPN and SVGIG (reference sequence). With 0 bases removed from V and 5 bases from J, the gap between germline ends came to 4 bases. CDR3 in amino acids: CAWSVEETQYF. Here the CDR3 DNA reads TGTGCCTGGAGTGTGGAGGAGACCCAGTACTTC.

The chain joins TRBV30 to TRBJ1-1; no clear D gene. Germline lookup yields CDR1 GTSNPN and CDR2 SVGIG (reference sequence). The CDR3 totals 12 residues. Trimming removed 1 base at V and 7 bases at J, with 10 bases between. Written as DNA, the CDR3 is TGTGCCTGGAGTGGACCTAGTTTTGAAGCTTTCTTT. Translation: CAWSGPSFEAFF.

This chain uses TRBV11-2 with TRBJ1-1; 9 bases are shared with TRBD1. V lost 6 bases, J lost 6 bases, and 8 bases stayed unmatched. Germline CDR1 SGHAT, CDR2 FQNNGV. This CDR3 is built from 14 residues. The CDR3 here is CASRRSRDRAEAFF. CDR3 nucleotides: TGTGCCAGCAGACGATCTCGGGACAGGGCTGAAGCTTTCTTT.

The rearrangement uses TRBV9 and TRBJ2-7; perhaps TRBD2 as D (6 bases). CDR3 length: 16 residues. V was clipped by 3 bases and J by 0 bases, with 16 bases between them. Looked up from germline, CDR1 is SGDLS and CDR2 is YYNGEE. The CDR3 DNA sequence: TGTGCCAGCAGCGAAGGGGACTTCCGGAGCTCCTACGAGCAGTACTTC. It codes for CASSEGDFRSSYEQYF.

The rearrangement links TRBV19 to TRBJ1-5, with unresolved D. CDR3 size: 10 residues. V lost 8 bases, J lost 7 bases, and 6 bases lay in between. The V gene's germline CDR1 is LNHDA and CDR2 SQIVND (reference sequence). The CDR3 sequence: CASGGQPQHF. CDR3 DNA sequence: TGTGCCAGTGGAGGGCAGCCCCAGCATTTT.